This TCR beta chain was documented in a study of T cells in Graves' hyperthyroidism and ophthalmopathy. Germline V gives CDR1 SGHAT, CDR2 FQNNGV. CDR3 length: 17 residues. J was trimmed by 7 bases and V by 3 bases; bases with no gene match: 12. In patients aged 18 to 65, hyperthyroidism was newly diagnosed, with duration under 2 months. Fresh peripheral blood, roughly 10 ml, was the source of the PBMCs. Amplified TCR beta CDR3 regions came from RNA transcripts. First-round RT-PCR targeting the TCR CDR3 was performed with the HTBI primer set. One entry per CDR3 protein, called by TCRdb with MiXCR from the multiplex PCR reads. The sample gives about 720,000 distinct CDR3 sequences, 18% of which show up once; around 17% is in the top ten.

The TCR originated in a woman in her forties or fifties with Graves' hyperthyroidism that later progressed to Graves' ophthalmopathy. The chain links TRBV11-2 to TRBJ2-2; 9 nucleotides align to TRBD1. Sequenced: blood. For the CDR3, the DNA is TGTGCCAGCAGCTTCAGGGGCGTACAGGGGGCTGGCGGGGAGCTGTTTTTT. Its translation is CASSFRGVQGAGGELFF.